Listed below are T cell receptor beta chains from one sample, sequenced in a study of long-term antiretroviral therapy in people with HIV. Generated by immunoSEQ multiplex PCR, the TCRdb table keeps only in-frame clones and is missing some. Here the sample spans some 30,000 clones, 85% to 95% being singletons. The sequenced sample was unsorted PBMCs, obtained 7.4 years after starting antiretroviral therapy. The receptors here all came from a middle-aged man with HIV. CDR3s leave out the opening cysteine and the closing phenylalanine or tryptophan. The listing skips clone size in some rows; elsewhere it reads once, few, many or a size class.

abundance,j_gene,v_gene,CDR3aa
-,TRBJ1-3,TRBV7-6,ASSLREAGNTIY
-,TRBJ1-1,TRBV5-1,ASSFRGGEGEAF
-,TRBJ2-1,TRBV29-1,SASAGYGEQF
-,TRBJ1-5,TRBV27,ASSWDRNNQPQH
few,TRBJ2-5,TRBV27,ASSPGQGALPTQETQY
-,TRBJ2-1,TRBV7-8,ASSKGLAASYNEQF
-,TRBJ2-7,TRBV7-6,ASSLGEDSYEQY
-,TRBJ1-3,TRBV4-3,ASSQDRGTTGGNTIY
-,TRBJ2-6,TRBV5-4,ATRQDSGANVLT
-,TRBJ2-1,TRBV7-9,ASSPLGGGYNEQF
-,TRBJ2-3,TRBV19,ASSSTPPLAGTYTSTDTQY
-,TRBJ1-2,TRBV28,ASSSTPLTYGYT
-,TRBJ1-1,TRBV6-5,ASSYRGQNTEAF